Here is one T cell receptor beta chain with its context. The sample originates from a study of blood T cell repertoires in COVID-19. Study context: Sample material is recorded as cDNA or gDNA derived from T cells, B-cell-depleted T cells, or PBMCs.

Trimming left V 8 bases short and J 4 bases short, with 5 bases between. There are 11 residues in the CDR3. Profiled with immunoSEQ multiplex PCR; TCRdb holds only in-frame clones, not every one. Of some 80,000 clones in the sample, around four fifths were seen once. This chain joins TRBV12-3 or TRBV12-4 and TRBJ2-2; no definite D call. The clonotype was recovered from a human donor in a cohort sampled during active COVID-19. Sequencing used peripheral blood. Written as DNA, the CDR3 is TGTGCCAGCGGCCTCACCGGGGAGCTGTTTTTT. Protein: CASGLTGELFF.